This T cell receptor beta chain was found in a study of vaccination and CD4 T cells after COVID-19. At the level of the study: Convalescent individuals numbered four females and six males, two being Hispanic.

The CDR3 is 11 amino acids. Trimming cost V 7 bases and J 10 bases, with 12 bases left between them. CDR1 is KGHDR and CDR2 is SFDVKD in the germline V gene. The Oncomine TCR Beta short-read assay was applied to DNA of cultured CD4+ T cells. TCRdb reanalysed the PCR reads using MiXCR and keeps one entry per CDR3 protein. Of 13,000 to 15,000 distinct CDR3 sequences in the sample, over 30% were seen once. The treatment is: approximately nine-day PBMC culture with coronavirus spike peptide pools or control peptides (ViraFEST assay). PCR tests turned positive between March and December 2020, before US Alpha, Beta and Delta variants. This clonotype has just a few counts. Its antigen is currently unknown.

The sequenced material came from cultured CD4+ T cells from blood. V is TRBV24-1 and J is TRBJ1-1; the D gene is possibly TRBD1 (5 bases). The TCR comes from a human donor with COVID-19. CDR3 bases: TGTGCCACCAGAGACAGCGTGAGAGCTTTCTTT. Translating it yields CATRDSVRAFF.